This T cell receptor (beta chain) appears in the sequencing data of a study of T cell responses to AZD1222 COVID-19 vaccine. Study-level results: Clonal diversity may have been underestimated, and the donors were mostly white British, with more females than males.

Measured with immunoSEQ multiplex PCR; TCRdb has only the in-frame clones, and not every one. Of some 110,000 clones in the sample, 89% were seen once. Of note for this clone: Its antigen remains unknown.

The starting material was peripheral blood, obtained on day 0 of AZD1222 vaccination. The TCR was taken from an adult in good health.

The CDR3 loop is CASSPDFSSSYEQYF. CDR3 DNA: TGCGCCAGCAGCCCGGACTTCTCGAGCTCCTACGAGCAGTACTTC. J is TRBJ2-7 and V is TRBV4-3; perhaps TRBD2 as D (5 bases). Germline values: CDR1 LGHNA, CDR2 YSLEER. This CDR3 has 15 amino acids. V lost 4 bases and J 0 bases, leaving 13 bases between the germline ends.